One and the same sample provided the 10 T cell receptor delta chains below, sequenced in a study of gamma-delta chains in newborns, infants, children. TCRdb made new clone calls on the reads using CATT. Among thousands of delta-chain clones listed, approximately 5.2% were seen once. The sequenced material came from blood. The receptors come from a child who was a newborn, infant or young child, either healthy, febrile or measles-vaccinated (not recorded which).

This clone turned up a few times. The rearrangement links TRDV2 to TRDJ3; 9 bases line up with TRDD3. The CDR3 length is 21 residues. With V trimmed by 0 bases and J by 2 bases, 13 bases remained unmatched. Germline loops: CDR1 GEAIGNYY, CDR2 EKD. The CDR3 region has the DNA TGTGCCTGTGACACCGTTGAGGTAGTGATGGGGGATACCTGGGACACCCGACAGATGTTTTTC. Amino acid sequence: CACDTVEVVMGDTWDTRQMFF.

Judged by abundance, this clone is medium-sized. The chain has TRDV2 and TRDJ1; 12 positions agree with TRDD3. J was trimmed by 3 bases and V by 4 bases; bases with no gene match: 8. This CDR3 is built from 16 residues. CDR1 is GEAIGNYY, CDR2 EKD, per germline. CDR3 coding DNA: TGTGCCTGTGAAAAGCTGGGGGATACGTTGCCCGATAAACTCATCTTT. It yields the protein CACEKLGDTLPDKLIF.

This clone was counted a few times. The CDR3 sequence is CACDTVPGAPGLTAQLIF. CDR3 nucleotides: TGTGCCTGTGACACCGTTCCTGGGGCCCCCGGTTTGACAGCACAACTCATCTTT. The chain combines TRDV2 with TRDJ2; possibly TRDD3 for D (6 bases). The J call is uncertain, as TRDJ1 better fits the DNA end. Per the germline V gene, CDR1 is GEAIGNYY and CDR2 is EKD. The CDR3 is 18 residues long.

With respect to this clone: A read error may explain this, as a much larger clone is one base away. This chain connects TRDV2 to TRDJ3; TRDD3 matches 8 bases. The germline V gene encodes CDR1 GEAIGNYY and CDR2 EKD. This CDR3 comprises 19 residues. The junction had 8 bases not matched to a gene; V was cut back by 0 bases and J by 2 bases. CDR3 in amino acids: CACDTVLGGSPWDTRQMFF. The CDR3 DNA is TGTGCCTGTGACACCGTACTGGGGGGCAGCCCCTGGGACACCCGACAGATGTTTTTC.

This clone is categorized as medium-sized (0.01 to 0.1%). The gene calls are TRDV2 and TRDJ3; 13 bases fit TRDD3. The CDR3 consists of 17 residues. The V and J ends lost 0 bases and 8 bases, in that order; junction bases with no gene match: 3. Germline V gene lookup returns CDR1 GEAIGNYY and CDR2 EKD. CDR3 region: CACDTVLGDTNTRQMFF. The CDR3 bases are TGTGCCTGTGACACCGTACTGGGGGATACGAACACCCGACAGATGTTTTTC.

This clone was seen only once. The chain links TRDV2 to TRDJ3; TRDD3 agrees at 11 bases. TCRdb gives no J gene; it was assigned here by matching the DNA to germline. J gave up 3 bases and V 3 bases, and 9 bases lay outside the gene matches. This CDR3 has 19 amino acids. From germline, CDR1 is GEAIGNYY and CDR2 EKD. DNA for the CDR3: TGTGCCTGTGACGTCATGGAGACTGGGGGATACTGGGACACCCGACAGATGTTTTTC. Amino acid sequence: CACDVMETGGYWDTRQMFF.

By its share, this clone is medium-sized. This rearrangement joins TRDV2 to TRDJ1, with TRDD3 matching 8 bases. The CDR3 is 16 amino acids. Germline CDR1 is GEAIGNYY and CDR2 is EKD. Trimming at V came to 3 bases and at J to 1 base, leaving 9 bases not matched to a gene. The DNA of the CDR3 is TGTGCCTGTGACGCTGTACTGGGGGGGGCCACCGATAAACTCATCTTT. Translated, it gives CACDAVLGGATDKLIF.

This clone appeared a few times. The rearrangement joins TRDV1 to TRDJ1, with 10 nucleotides matching TRDD3. After removal of 0 bases from V and 0 bases from J, the junction contained 31 bases not matched to a gene. From germline, CDR1 is TSWWSYY and CDR2 QGS. This CDR3 comprises 26 residues. In DNA, the CDR3 is TGTGCTCTTGGGGAACTAGTTCCCTTCCCACCTTCCGCACTGGGGGATCCTCCACGATACACCGATAAACTCATCTTT. It codes for CALGELVPFPPSALGDPPRYTDKLIF.

A note on this clone: Additional DNA sequences in this sample encode the identical CDR3. The gene calls are TRDV2 and TRDJ2; no clear D. The V gene's germline CDR1 is GEAIGNYY and CDR2 EKD. The V end lost 3 bases, the J end lost 0 bases, and 19 bases lay between the germline ends. The CDR3 length is 18 residues. This CDR3 is CACDPLTGAEALTAQLFF. CDR3 nucleotides: TGTGCCTGTGACCCTTTAACAGGGGCCGAAGCTTTGACAGCACAACTCTTCTTT.

This clone has only a few counts. Since a much larger clone is just one base distant, this may be a read error. J is TRDJ1 and V is TRDV2; TRDD3 agrees at 8 bases. V shed 0 bases and J 2 bases; nucleotides not matched to a gene: 10. Germline CDR1 reads GEAIGNYY; CDR2 reads EKD. The CDR3 extends over 17 amino acids. CDR3 DNA: TGTGCCTGTGACACCATTAGAAGGGATACGCCGACCGATAAACTCATCTTT. Translation gives CACDTIRRDTPTDKLIF.